These T cell receptor beta chains were read from a single sample in a study of blood T cells in healthy people across ages. MiXCR, applied by TCRdb to the 5' RACE reads, yields one record per CDR3 protein. The sample contains approximately 730,000 distinct CDR3 sequences, 53% of which appear only once. The sequencing input was blood. The receptors were sampled from a man at least 80 years old in good health. The CDR3 runs from the conserved cysteine through the conserved F or W. Fields, in order: CDR3 DNA, CDR3 protein, D gene, J gene, V gene, clone size. A D gene is named only where the DNA matches it firmly. Clone size is not always given. Where it is, it says once, few, many or a class for expanded clones.

CDR3 DNA: TGTGCCAGCAGTGACGGGAGGGCCCGAAATGAGCAGTTCTTC; CDR3 protein: CASSDGRARNEQFF; D gene: TRBD2; J gene: TRBJ2-1; V gene: TRBV2; clone size: .
CDR3 DNA: TGTGCCAGCAGCTTGAGCCCGGGACAGGGGGGGAACACCGGGGAGCTGTTTTTT; CDR3 protein: CASSLSPGQGGNTGELFF; D gene: TRBD1; J gene: TRBJ2-2; V gene: TRBV5-5; clone size: .
CDR3 DNA: TGTGCCACCAGCAGAGATGTGGAGACAGGGGCCCTCTCCTACGAGCAGTACTTC; CDR3 protein: CATSRDVETGALSYEQYF; D gene: TRBD1; J gene: TRBJ2-7; V gene: TRBV15; clone size: .
CDR3 DNA: TGTGCCAGCAGCTTAACCGGGGCCGAGCAGTTCTTC; CDR3 protein: CASSLTGAEQFF; D gene: .; J gene: TRBJ2-1; V gene: TRBV7-2; clone size: .
CDR3 DNA: TGCAGCGTCCGGGACAGGGGTCCCCATGAGCAGTACTTC; CDR3 protein: CSVRDRGPHEQYF; D gene: TRBD1; J gene: TRBJ2-5; V gene: TRBV29-1; clone size: .
CDR3 DNA: TGTGCCACCAGCAGAGGGGGAGCGGGAGCAGATACGCAGTATTTT; CDR3 protein: CATSRGGAGADTQYF; D gene: TRBD2; J gene: TRBJ2-3; V gene: TRBV15; clone size: .
CDR3 DNA: TGTGCCAGCCACCCCGGGACGGCCTTCGTCCTGACTTTC; CDR3 protein: CASHPGTAFVLTF; D gene: .; J gene: TRBJ2-6; V gene: TRBV12-3/TRBV12-4; clone size: .
CDR3 DNA: TGTGCCAGCAGCGCCCACACTAGGGGCGAGCAGTACTTC; CDR3 protein: CASSAHTRGEQYF; D gene: .; J gene: TRBJ2-7; V gene: TRBV11-2; clone size: few
CDR3 DNA: TGCGCCAGCAGCTTGGTGGACAGGTCCTACGAGCAGTACTTC; CDR3 protein: CASSLVDRSYEQYF; D gene: TRBD1; J gene: TRBJ2-7; V gene: TRBV5-1; clone size: .
CDR3 DNA: TGTGCCAGCAGTGCCCCGGACAGGGGCTATGGCTACACCTTC; CDR3 protein: CASSAPDRGYGYTF; D gene: TRBD1; J gene: TRBJ1-2; V gene: TRBV6-1; clone size: few
CDR3 DNA: TGTGCCAGCAGGTCGGGAGCGGGAGTCTACGAGCAGTACTTC; CDR3 protein: CASRSGAGVYEQYF; D gene: TRBD2; J gene: TRBJ2-7; V gene: TRBV28; clone size: .
CDR3 DNA: TGTGCCAGCAGCTCTAGCCCCGGACAGGGGGATATGTCCTACGAGCAGTACTTC; CDR3 protein: CASSSSPGQGDMSYEQYF; D gene: .; J gene: TRBJ2-7; V gene: TRBV21-1; clone size: .
CDR3 DNA: TGTGCCAGCAGTTCTAGCGGAAAACCCTACAATGAGCAGTTCTTC; CDR3 protein: CASSSSGKPYNEQFF; D gene: TRBD2; J gene: TRBJ2-1; V gene: TRBV28; clone size: .
CDR3 DNA: TGTGCCAGCAGCACGGGGGACAAATTCTACGAGCAGTACTTC; CDR3 protein: CASSTGDKFYEQYF; D gene: .; J gene: TRBJ2-7; V gene: TRBV9; clone size: .
CDR3 DNA: TGTGCCAGCAGCTCGAGTAATGAAAAACTGTTTTTT; CDR3 protein: CASSSSNEKLFF; D gene: .; J gene: TRBJ1-4; V gene: TRBV7-9; clone size: few
CDR3 DNA: TGTGCCAGCAGTACGGGCAGGGGGCTCTCCTACGAGCAGTACTTC; CDR3 protein: CASSTGRGLSYEQYF; D gene: TRBD1; J gene: TRBJ2-7; V gene: TRBV2; clone size: .
CDR3 DNA: TGTGCCAGCAGTTTGGCCTACACAGGGGGCCGGGGCTACACCTTC; CDR3 protein: CASSLAYTGGRGYTF; D gene: TRBD1; J gene: TRBJ1-2; V gene: TRBV28; clone size: .
CDR3 DNA: TGTGCCAGCAGCCAATATTTTGGATTGAACACTGAAGCTTTCTTT; CDR3 protein: CASSQYFGLNTEAFF; D gene: .; J gene: TRBJ1-1; V gene: TRBV4-2; clone size: .
CDR3 DNA: TGCAGCGTTCTGGACAGGGGGCCCAGATACGCGTATTTT; CDR3 protein: CSVLDRGPRYAYF; D gene: TRBD1; J gene: TRBJ2-3; V gene: TRBV29-1; clone size: .
CDR3 DNA: TGTGCCAGCAGTTTAGGGGGCGGGAGCCGTAGGAGACGGTACAATGAGCAGTTCTTC; CDR3 protein: CASSLGGGSRRRRYNEQFF; D gene: .; J gene: TRBJ2-1; V gene: TRBV27; clone size: .
CDR3 DNA: TGTGCCAGCAGTTACTCTGGCGGGAGGGTTTACGAGCAGTACTTC; CDR3 protein: CASSYSGGRVYEQYF; D gene: TRBD2; J gene: TRBJ2-7; V gene: TRBV6-6; clone size: .
CDR3 DNA: TGCAGTGCTAGTGGTAGCGGGAGCGGGATACCAGAGCAGTTCTTC; CDR3 protein: CSASGSGSGIPEQFF; D gene: TRBD2; J gene: TRBJ2-1; V gene: TRBV20-1; clone size: .
CDR3 DNA: TGTGCCAGCGGCTTAGCGTTACAGGGAACCGAGCAGTACTTC; CDR3 protein: CASGLALQGTEQYF; D gene: .; J gene: TRBJ2-7; V gene: TRBV7-2; clone size: .
CDR3 DNA: TGTGCCAGCAGCTTCGGGGAGACTAGCGGCTACGAGCAGTACTTC; CDR3 protein: CASSFGETSGYEQYF; D gene: TRBD2; J gene: TRBJ2-7; V gene: TRBV7-9; clone size: .
CDR3 DNA: TGCAGTGCTAGAGAGACAAGCGGGGTCGGTGAGCAGTTCTTC; CDR3 protein: CSARETSGVGEQFF; D gene: TRBD2; J gene: TRBJ2-1; V gene: TRBV20-1; clone size: .
CDR3 DNA: TGTGCCAGCAGATCAACCGGGACAGGGGCGGAGACCCAGTACTTC; CDR3 protein: CASRSTGTGAETQYF; D gene: TRBD1; J gene: TRBJ2-5; V gene: TRBV7-9; clone size: once
CDR3 DNA: TGCGCCAGCAGCTTGGGCGGGGGGCGAAGAGGGGCCAACGTCCTGACTTTC; CDR3 protein: CASSLGGGRRGANVLTF; D gene: TRBD2; J gene: TRBJ2-6; V gene: TRBV5-1; clone size: .
CDR3 DNA: TGCAGTGCTAGAGACGGGAAGAGGGTAACCGGGGAGCTGTTTTTT; CDR3 protein: CSARDGKRVTGELFF; D gene: .; J gene: TRBJ2-2; V gene: TRBV20-1; clone size: .
CDR3 DNA: TGTGCCAGCAGCATCTACAGCACAGATACGCAGTATTTT; CDR3 protein: CASSIYSTDTQYF; D gene: .; J gene: TRBJ2-3; V gene: TRBV7-3; clone size: few
CDR3 DNA: TGCAGTGCCGCGACTAGCGGGAGCTCCTACAATGAGCAGTTCTTC; CDR3 protein: CSAATSGSSYNEQFF; D gene: TRBD2; J gene: TRBJ2-1; V gene: TRBV20-1; clone size: few
CDR3 DNA: TGTGCCAGCATAGGAGGAGGACGCGGGTCCGTCTCCTACGAGCAGTACTTC; CDR3 protein: CASIGGGRGSVSYEQYF; D gene: .; J gene: TRBJ2-7; V gene: TRBV6-2/TRBV6-3; clone size: once